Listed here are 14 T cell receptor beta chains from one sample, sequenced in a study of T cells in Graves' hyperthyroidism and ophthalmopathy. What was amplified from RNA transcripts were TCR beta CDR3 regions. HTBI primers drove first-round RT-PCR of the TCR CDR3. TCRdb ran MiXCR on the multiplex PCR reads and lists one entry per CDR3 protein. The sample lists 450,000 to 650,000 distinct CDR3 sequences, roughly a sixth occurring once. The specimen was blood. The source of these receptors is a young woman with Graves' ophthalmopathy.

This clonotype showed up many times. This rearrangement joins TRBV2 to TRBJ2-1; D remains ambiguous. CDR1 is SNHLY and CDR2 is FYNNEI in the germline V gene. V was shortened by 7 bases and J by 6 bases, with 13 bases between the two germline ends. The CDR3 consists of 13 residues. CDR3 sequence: CASKETDTNEQFF. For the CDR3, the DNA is TGTGCCAGCAAGGAGACGGATACCAATGAGCAGTTCTTC.

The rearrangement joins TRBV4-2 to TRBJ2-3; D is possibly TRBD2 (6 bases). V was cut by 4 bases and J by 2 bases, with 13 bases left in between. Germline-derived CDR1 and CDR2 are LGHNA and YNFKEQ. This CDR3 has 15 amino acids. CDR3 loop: CASSLGGRDTDTQYF. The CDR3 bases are TGTGCCAGCAGCCTCGGGGGTAGGGACACAGATACGCAGTATTTT.

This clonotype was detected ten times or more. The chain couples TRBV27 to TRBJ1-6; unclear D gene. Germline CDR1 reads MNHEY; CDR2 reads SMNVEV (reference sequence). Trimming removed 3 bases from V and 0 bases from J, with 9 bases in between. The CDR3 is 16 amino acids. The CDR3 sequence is CASSFGPHSYNSPLHF. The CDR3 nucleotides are TGTGCCAGCAGTTTTGGGCCCCACTCCTATAATTCACCCCTCCACTTT.

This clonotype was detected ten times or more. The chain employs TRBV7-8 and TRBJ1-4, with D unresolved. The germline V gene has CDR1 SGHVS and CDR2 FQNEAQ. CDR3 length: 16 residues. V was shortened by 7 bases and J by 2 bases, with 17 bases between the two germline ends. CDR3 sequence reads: CASTFGVGRTNEKLFF. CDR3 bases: TGTGCCAGCACCTTCGGTGTGGGTCGCACTAATGAAAAACTGTTTTTT.

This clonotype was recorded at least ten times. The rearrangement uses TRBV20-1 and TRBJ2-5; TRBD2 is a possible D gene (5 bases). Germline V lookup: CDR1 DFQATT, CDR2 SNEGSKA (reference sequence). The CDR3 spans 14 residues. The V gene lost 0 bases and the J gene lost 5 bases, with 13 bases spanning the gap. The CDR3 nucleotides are TGCAGTGCTAGAGACCCACTAGTTGGGGAGACCCAGTACTTC. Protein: CSARDPLVGETQYF.

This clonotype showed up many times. In DNA form, the CDR3 reads TGTGCCAGCAGTTTAGTTAGGGACGAGCAGTACTTC. Protein product: CASSLVRDEQYF. The chain recombines TRBV12-3 or TRBV12-4 with TRBJ2-7; D gene ambiguous. Trimming stripped 1 base from V and 5 bases from J, with 6 bases between. The CDR3 runs 12 residues.

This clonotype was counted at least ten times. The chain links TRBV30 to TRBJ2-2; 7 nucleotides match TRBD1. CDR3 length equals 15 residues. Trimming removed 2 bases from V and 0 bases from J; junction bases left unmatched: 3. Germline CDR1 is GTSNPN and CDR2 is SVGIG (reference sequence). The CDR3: CAWSLGQSNTGELFF. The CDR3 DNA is TGTGCCTGGAGTTTGGGACAGTCGAACACCGGGGAGCTGTTTTTT.

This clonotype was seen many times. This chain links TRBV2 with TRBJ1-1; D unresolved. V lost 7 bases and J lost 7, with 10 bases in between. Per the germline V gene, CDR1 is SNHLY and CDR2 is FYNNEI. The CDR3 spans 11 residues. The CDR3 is CASIDTLEAFF. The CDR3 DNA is TGTGCCAGCATTGATACTCTTGAAGCTTTCTTT. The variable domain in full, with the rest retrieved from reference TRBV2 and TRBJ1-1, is EPEVTQTPSHQVTQMGQEVILRCVPISNHLYFYWYRQILGQKVEFLVSFYNNEISEKSEIFDDQFSVERPDGSNFTLKIRSTKLEDSAMYFCASIDTLEAFFGQGTRLTVV.

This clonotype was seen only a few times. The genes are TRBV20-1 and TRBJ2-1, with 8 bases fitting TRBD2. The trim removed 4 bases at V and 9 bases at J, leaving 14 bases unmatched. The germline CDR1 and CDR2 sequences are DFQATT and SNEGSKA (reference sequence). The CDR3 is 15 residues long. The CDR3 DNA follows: TGCAGTGCTAATGGTTTTGTTAGCGGGAATTCTGAGCAGTTCTTC. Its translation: CSANGFVSGNSEQFF.

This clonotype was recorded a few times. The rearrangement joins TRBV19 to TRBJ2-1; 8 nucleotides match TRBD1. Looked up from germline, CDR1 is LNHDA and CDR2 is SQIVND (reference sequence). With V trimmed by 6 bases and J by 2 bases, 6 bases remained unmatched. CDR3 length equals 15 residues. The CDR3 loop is CASRSGQVPYNEQFF. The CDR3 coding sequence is TGTGCCAGTAGATCGGGACAGGTACCCTACAATGAGCAGTTCTTC.

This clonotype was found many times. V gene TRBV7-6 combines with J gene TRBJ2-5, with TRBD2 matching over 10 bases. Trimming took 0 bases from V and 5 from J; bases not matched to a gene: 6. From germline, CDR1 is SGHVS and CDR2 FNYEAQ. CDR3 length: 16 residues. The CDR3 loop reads CASSLASGGSSETQYF. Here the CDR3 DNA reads TGTGCCAGCAGCTTAGCTAGCGGGGGGTCGTCGGAGACCCAGTACTTC.

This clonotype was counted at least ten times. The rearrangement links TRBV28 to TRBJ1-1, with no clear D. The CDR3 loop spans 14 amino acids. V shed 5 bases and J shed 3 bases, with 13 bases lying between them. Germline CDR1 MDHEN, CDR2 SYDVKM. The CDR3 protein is CASSPLWADTEAFF. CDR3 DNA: TGTGCCAGCAGTCCCTTATGGGCGGACACTGAAGCTTTCTTT.

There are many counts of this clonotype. The CDR3 region has the DNA TGTGCCAGCAGTTTAAGTACAGGAACTGAAGCTTTCTTT. Its protein product is CASSLSTGTEAFF. This rearrangement joins TRBV27 to TRBJ1-1; possibly TRBD1 for D (5 bases). The CDR3 totals 13 residues. The V end lost 2 bases, the J end lost 5 bases, and 9 bases lay between the germline ends. Looked up from germline, CDR1 is MNHEY and CDR2 is SMNVEV (reference sequence).

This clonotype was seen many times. The CDR3 nucleotides are TGTGCCAGCACCCTTGGGGACAACTATAATTCACCCCTCCACTTT. It specifies CASTLGDNYNSPLHF. The V gene is TRBV28, the J gene TRBJ1-6; a weak D match, TRBD1 (6 bases). CDR1 is MDHEN, CDR2 SYDVKM, per germline. The germline V and J ends were trimmed by 7 bases and 3 bases, with 13 bases remaining between them. CDR3 length: 15 residues.